These T cell receptor beta chains were read from a single sample in a study of cytomegalovirus exposure and HLA in healthy donors. Sequencing used immunoSEQ multiplex PCR; TCRdb keeps in-frame clones, though not all of them. The sample consists of approximately 220,000 clones, more than 60% of them appearing once. The sequenced material came from PBMCs. The receptors here all came from a man aged 35 to 55 in good health and CMV-seronegative. Each CDR3 is given with its conserved first and last residue. Fields, in order: CDR3 DNA, CDR3 protein, V gene, CDR3 length, D gene, clone size, J gene. The D gene is left open where the match is weak. Some rows have no size entry. The others give once, few or many, or a class for an expanded clone.

CDR3 DNA: TGTGCCAGCAGTGTGGTGAGGGCCCGCAATGAGCAGTTCTTC
CDR3 protein: CASSVVRARNEQFF
V gene: TRBV2
CDR3 length: 14
D gene: -
clone size: -
J gene: TRBJ2-1

CDR3 DNA: TGTGCCAGCAGTGTGGGAGGGGAGCAGTTCTTC
CDR3 protein: CASSVGGEQFF
V gene: TRBV2
CDR3 length: 11
D gene: TRBD2
clone size: -
J gene: TRBJ2-1

CDR3 DNA: TGTGCCAGCAGTTACTCGGGCGGGGACACTGAAGCTTTCTTT
CDR3 protein: CASSYSGGDTEAFF
V gene: TRBV6-6
CDR3 length: 14
D gene: -
clone size: -
J gene: TRBJ1-1

CDR3 DNA: TGTGCCAGTAGTCGATTGCTCCAGGGGGCGACCGGGGAGCTGTTTTTT
CDR3 protein: CASSRLLQGATGELFF
V gene: TRBV19
CDR3 length: 16
D gene: TRBD1
clone size: few
J gene: TRBJ2-2

CDR3 DNA: TGTGCCAGCAGCAAATGGCAAGGCAGGGGTATAGGTGATACGCAGTATTTT
CDR3 protein: CASSKWQGRGIGDTQYF
V gene: TRBV21-1
CDR3 length: 17
D gene: -
clone size: few
J gene: TRBJ2-3

CDR3 DNA: TGTGCCAGCAGCTCGCAGGGGGCGAATGAGCAGTTCTTC
CDR3 protein: CASSSQGANEQFF
V gene: TRBV11-2
CDR3 length: 13
D gene: TRBD1
clone size: -
J gene: TRBJ2-1

CDR3 DNA: TGTGCCATCAGTGGGGGCGGGGGGGCTTACGAGCAGTACTTC
CDR3 protein: CAISGGGGAYEQYF
V gene: TRBV10-3
CDR3 length: 14
D gene: TRBD2
clone size: -
J gene: TRBJ2-7

CDR3 DNA: TGTGCCTGGAGTCGACAGGGGATGGGTGGCTACACCTTC
CDR3 protein: CAWSRQGMGGYTF
V gene: TRBV30
CDR3 length: 13
D gene: TRBD1
clone size: -
J gene: TRBJ1-2

CDR3 DNA: TGCGCCAGCAGTCAATTAAACCCAGGGCCTAGCACAGATACGCAGTATTTT
CDR3 protein: CASSQLNPGPSTDTQYF
V gene: TRBV23-1
CDR3 length: 17
D gene: -
clone size: -
J gene: TRBJ2-3

CDR3 DNA: TGTGCCAGCAGCCGACAGGGGGCGGACGGCTACACCTTC
CDR3 protein: CASSRQGADGYTF
V gene: TRBV2
CDR3 length: 13
D gene: TRBD1
clone size: -
J gene: TRBJ1-2

CDR3 DNA: TGCGCCAGCAGCCAAGGTCCGGGACAGGGCAGCACAGATACGCAGTATTTT
CDR3 protein: CASSQGPGQGSTDTQYF
V gene: TRBV4-1
CDR3 length: 17
D gene: TRBD1
clone size: -
J gene: TRBJ2-3

CDR3 DNA: TGCGCCAGCAGCTTGGAAGCGATCCCAGATACGCAGTATTTT
CDR3 protein: CASSLEAIPDTQYF
V gene: TRBV5-1
CDR3 length: 14
D gene: -
clone size: -
J gene: TRBJ2-3

CDR3 DNA: TGTGCCAGCTCACCACCCGGACAGGGGAGGGAGACCCAGTACTTC
CDR3 protein: CASSPPGQGRETQYF
V gene: TRBV18
CDR3 length: 15
D gene: TRBD1
clone size: -
J gene: TRBJ2-5

CDR3 DNA: TGCGCCAGCAGCGACGGGACTGGGGGGGATACGCAGTATTTT
CDR3 protein: CASSDGTGGDTQYF
V gene: TRBV4-3
CDR3 length: 14
D gene: -
clone size: -
J gene: TRBJ2-3

CDR3 DNA: TGCAGCGTTTATACACAGGGGGCTGGCAATCAGCCCCAGCATTTT
CDR3 protein: CSVYTQGAGNQPQHF
V gene: TRBV29-1
CDR3 length: 15
D gene: TRBD1
clone size: -
J gene: TRBJ1-5

CDR3 DNA: TGTGCCAGCAGCTTGGGACAGGGGAATTACGAGCAGTACTTC
CDR3 protein: CASSLGQGNYEQYF
V gene: TRBV5-6
CDR3 length: 14
D gene: TRBD1
clone size: -
J gene: TRBJ2-7

CDR3 DNA: TGTGCCAGCAGTGATTTAGGACAGTATAATTCACCCCTCCACTTT
CDR3 protein: CASSDLGQYNSPLHF
V gene: TRBV2
CDR3 length: 15
D gene: -
clone size: -
J gene: TRBJ1-6

CDR3 DNA: TGTGCCAGCAGTTTCGGGACTAGCGGGAGGTACCAAGAGACCCAGTACTTC
CDR3 protein: CASSFGTSGRYQETQYF
V gene: TRBV27
CDR3 length: 17
D gene: TRBD2
clone size: -
J gene: TRBJ2-5

CDR3 DNA: TGTGCCAGCAGTTTATTTGGGACAGGGGAGGGAGGCTATGGCTACACCTTC
CDR3 protein: CASSLFGTGEGGYGYTF
V gene: TRBV28
CDR3 length: 17
D gene: TRBD1
clone size: -
J gene: TRBJ1-2

CDR3 DNA: TGTGCCAGTGCCGGGGACATCTACACCGGGGAGCTGTTTTTT
CDR3 protein: CASAGDIYTGELFF
V gene: TRBV19
CDR3 length: 14
D gene: -
clone size: few
J gene: TRBJ2-2

CDR3 DNA: TGTGCCATCAGAGCCGGGACAGGAGACTCTGGAAACACCATATATTTT
CDR3 protein: CAIRAGTGDSGNTIYF
V gene: TRBV10-3
CDR3 length: 16
D gene: TRBD1
clone size: -
J gene: TRBJ1-3

CDR3 DNA: TGCGCCAGCAGCCAAGGGCCGGACAGGATGTACGAGCAGTACTTC
CDR3 protein: CASSQGPDRMYEQYF
V gene: TRBV4-1
CDR3 length: 15
D gene: TRBD1
clone size: -
J gene: TRBJ2-7

CDR3 DNA: TGTGCCAGCAGCTTTCGACAGGAAAAAGAGACCCAGTACTTC
CDR3 protein: CASSFRQEKETQYF
V gene: TRBV5-4
CDR3 length: 14
D gene: -
clone size: medium-sized
J gene: TRBJ2-5

CDR3 DNA: TGCAGCGTTGTTAGGGACAGGGGCCAGTACTTC
CDR3 protein: CSVVRDRGQYF
V gene: TRBV29-1
CDR3 length: 11
D gene: TRBD1
clone size: -
J gene: TRBJ2-5

CDR3 DNA: TGTGCCAGCAGTTCCCCCTCCGATATTGACAGGGGGCGACCCCAGCATTTT
CDR3 protein: CASSSPSDIDRGRPQHF
V gene: TRBV28
CDR3 length: 17
D gene: TRBD1
clone size: few
J gene: TRBJ1-5

CDR3 DNA: TGTGCCAGCAGCTTAGAACAGGGGAGTGGCTACACCTTC
CDR3 protein: CASSLEQGSGYTF
V gene: TRBV7-9
CDR3 length: 13
D gene: TRBD1
clone size: -
J gene: TRBJ1-2

CDR3 DNA: TGTGCCAGCAATGGACACGCAGGCTGGACCGGGGAGCTGTTTTTT
CDR3 protein: CASNGHAGWTGELFF
V gene: TRBV2
CDR3 length: 15
D gene: -
clone size: -
J gene: TRBJ2-2

CDR3 DNA: TGTGCCAGCAGCCAAGGACAGGGCGATGGCTACACCTTC
CDR3 protein: CASSQGQGDGYTF
V gene: TRBV2
CDR3 length: 13
D gene: TRBD1
clone size: -
J gene: TRBJ1-2

CDR3 DNA: TGTGCCAGCAGCGTGCGGACAGGGCCTTACAATGAGCAGTTCTTC
CDR3 protein: CASSVRTGPYNEQFF
V gene: TRBV5-4
CDR3 length: 15
D gene: TRBD1
clone size: few
J gene: TRBJ2-1

CDR3 DNA: TGTGCCAGCAGTGAATGGGGGGAGTACTCTGGAAACACCATATATTTT
CDR3 protein: CASSEWGEYSGNTIYF
V gene: TRBV25-1
CDR3 length: 16
D gene: -
clone size: -
J gene: TRBJ1-3

CDR3 DNA: TGCGCCAGCAGTGAATCAGGGCTCTACGAGCAGTACTTC
CDR3 protein: CASSESGLYEQYF
V gene: TRBV10-1
CDR3 length: 13
D gene: -
clone size: few
J gene: TRBJ2-7

CDR3 DNA: TGCGCCAGCAGCCAACTCCCGACCGGGACTAGCGGCCAAGAGACCCAGTACTTC
CDR3 protein: CASSQLPTGTSGQETQYF
V gene: TRBV4-1
CDR3 length: 18
D gene: TRBD2
clone size: -
J gene: TRBJ2-5

CDR3 DNA: TGTGCCAGCAGCTTGGTAACAGCGGGGAACACTGAAGCTTTCTTT
CDR3 protein: CASSLVTAGNTEAFF
V gene: TRBV5-4
CDR3 length: 15
D gene: -
clone size: -
J gene: TRBJ1-1

CDR3 DNA: TGTGCCTGGGGGACAGGGGGGAATTCACCCCTCCACTTT
CDR3 protein: CAWGTGGNSPLHF
V gene: TRBV30
CDR3 length: 13
D gene: TRBD1
clone size: few
J gene: TRBJ1-6

CDR3 DNA: TGTGCCAGCAGCTTAAGGGAGAATTCACCCCTCCACTTT
CDR3 protein: CASSLRENSPLHF
V gene: TRBV5-4
CDR3 length: 13
D gene: -
clone size: -
J gene: TRBJ1-6

CDR3 DNA: TGCGCCAGCAGCCAAGATCCATCAGGGTGGGCTGAAGCTTTCTTT
CDR3 protein: CASSQDPSGWAEAFF
V gene: TRBV4-1
CDR3 length: 15
D gene: -
clone size: -
J gene: TRBJ1-1

CDR3 DNA: TGTGCCAGCAGCTTAGGGACTAGCGGTGTCGGTGAGCAGTTCTTC
CDR3 protein: CASSLGTSGVGEQFF
V gene: TRBV7-8
CDR3 length: 15
D gene: TRBD2
clone size: -
J gene: TRBJ2-1

CDR3 DNA: TGTGCCAGCAGCCCGACTACCCAAGGAGATACGCAGTATTTT
CDR3 protein: CASSPTTQGDTQYF
V gene: TRBV27
CDR3 length: 14
D gene: -
clone size: -
J gene: TRBJ2-3

CDR3 DNA: TGTGCCAGCAGGTGGGGGGGGACTAGCGGGGAACGGCTCCGGCAGTTCTTC
CDR3 protein: CASRWGGTSGERLRQFF
V gene: TRBV2
CDR3 length: 17
D gene: TRBD2
clone size: -
J gene: TRBJ2-1

CDR3 DNA: TGTGCCAGCAGCTTGGACAGGGGCGGGGGAGATACGCAGTATTTT
CDR3 protein: CASSLDRGGGDTQYF
V gene: TRBV7-2
CDR3 length: 15
D gene: TRBD1
clone size: -
J gene: TRBJ2-3

CDR3 DNA: TGTGCCAGCAGCGTCGACAGAACCAATGAGCAGTTCTTC
CDR3 protein: CASSVDRTNEQFF
V gene: TRBV7-6
CDR3 length: 13
D gene: -
clone size: few
J gene: TRBJ2-1

CDR3 DNA: TGCGCCAGCAGCCAAGAATGGGTGGAGGGTAATTCACCCCTCCACTTT
CDR3 protein: CASSQEWVEGNSPLHF
V gene: TRBV4-3
CDR3 length: 16
D gene: -
clone size: once
J gene: TRBJ1-6

CDR3 DNA: TGTGCCAGCAGTTTTGGAGGGACGGACGAGCAGTACTTC
CDR3 protein: CASSFGGTDEQYF
V gene: TRBV27
CDR3 length: 13
D gene: -
clone size: -
J gene: TRBJ2-7

CDR3 DNA: TGTGCCACCAGCAGACCCCCGGAGACCCAGTACTTC
CDR3 protein: CATSRPPETQYF
V gene: TRBV15
CDR3 length: 12
D gene: -
clone size: -
J gene: TRBJ2-5

CDR3 DNA: TGTGCCAGCAGCCAACAGTACCCCTGGACAGGGACCGAGCAGTACTTC
CDR3 protein: CASSQQYPWTGTEQYF
V gene: TRBV14
CDR3 length: 16
D gene: TRBD1
clone size: -
J gene: TRBJ2-7

CDR3 DNA: TGTGCCAGCTCACTGGGGGGAGATTACGAGCAGTACTTC
CDR3 protein: CASSLGGDYEQYF
V gene: TRBV18
CDR3 length: 13
D gene: -
clone size: -
J gene: TRBJ2-7

CDR3 DNA: TGTGCCAGCAGCGTGGACAGGGGTTCGTACGAGCAGTACTTC
CDR3 protein: CASSVDRGSYEQYF
V gene: TRBV5-4
CDR3 length: 14
D gene: TRBD1
clone size: -
J gene: TRBJ2-7

CDR3 DNA: TGTGCCAGCAGCTTGGGACAGGGGGGGGATGGAGCTTTCTTT
CDR3 protein: CASSLGQGGDGAFF
V gene: TRBV9
CDR3 length: 14
D gene: TRBD1
clone size: -
J gene: TRBJ1-1

CDR3 DNA: TGTGCCAGCAGCCAAGAAGGGGGCCTACTCTATGGCTACACCTTC
CDR3 protein: CASSQEGGLLYGYTF
V gene: TRBV14
CDR3 length: 15
D gene: TRBD1
clone size: -
J gene: TRBJ1-2

CDR3 DNA: TGTGCCAGTAGTTCGACAGGGGAACAGGGCAACACCATATATTTT
CDR3 protein: CASSSTGEQGNTIYF
V gene: TRBV19
CDR3 length: 15
D gene: TRBD1
clone size: -
J gene: TRBJ1-3